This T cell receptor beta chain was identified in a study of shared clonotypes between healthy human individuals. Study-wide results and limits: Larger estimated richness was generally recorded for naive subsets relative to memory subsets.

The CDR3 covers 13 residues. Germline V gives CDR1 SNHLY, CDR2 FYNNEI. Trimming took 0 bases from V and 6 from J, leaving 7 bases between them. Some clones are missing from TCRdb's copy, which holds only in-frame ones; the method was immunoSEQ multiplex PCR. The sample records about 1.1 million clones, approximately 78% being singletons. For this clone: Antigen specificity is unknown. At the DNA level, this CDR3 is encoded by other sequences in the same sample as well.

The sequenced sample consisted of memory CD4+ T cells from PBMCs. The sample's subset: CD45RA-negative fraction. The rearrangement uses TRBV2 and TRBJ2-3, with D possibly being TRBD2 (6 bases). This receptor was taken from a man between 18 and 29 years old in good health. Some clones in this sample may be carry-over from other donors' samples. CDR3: CASSEALADTQYF. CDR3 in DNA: TGTGCCAGCAGTGAAGCGCTAGCGGATACGCAGTATTTT. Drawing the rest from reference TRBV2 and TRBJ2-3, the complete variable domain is EPEVTQTPSHQVTQMGQEVILRCVPISNHLYFYWYRQILGQKVEFLVSFYNNEISEKSEIFDDQFSVERPDGSNFTLKIRSTKLEDSAMYFCASSEALADTQYFGPGTRLTVL.